Following are 19 T cell receptor beta chains from one sample sequenced in a study of type 1 regulatory T cells. Their cognate antigens are unknown. TCRdb re-called the reads through MiXCR, storing one row per CDR3 protein. Of over 55,000 distinct CDR3 sequences listed, around 57% are singletons. Sequenced: cultured T cells, either the whole culture or a sorted T cell fraction (not recorded which). Subset indicated: Tr1-enriched cell product generated in vitro against host alloantigens. These receptor sequences come from a human donor in good health.

This clonotype was counted between two and nine times. In nucleotides, the CDR3 is TGTGCCTCCTCGGCAGCAGATACGCAGTATTTT. Its translation is CASSAADTQYF. The chain joins TRBV7-2 to TRBJ2-3; D gene unclear. V shed 11 bases and J shed 4 bases, with 10 bases lying between them. Germline V gene data show CDR1 as SGHTA and CDR2 as FQGNSA. This CDR3 contains 11 residues.

The chain uses TRBV15 and TRBJ1-1; no reliable D call. The V gene's germline CDR1 is LNHNV and CDR2 YYDKDF (reference sequence). With 4 bases removed from V and 2 bases from J, the gap between germline ends came to 11 bases. CDR3 length: 14 residues. DNA for the CDR3: TGTGCCACCAGCACACCCCCTGGTAACACTGAAGCTTTCTTT. Translating it yields CATSTPPGNTEAFF.

The rearrangement uses TRBV29-1 and TRBJ2-5, with 9 bases identical to TRBD2. Germline V CDR1 and CDR2: SQVTM, ANQGSEA. This CDR3 region has 14 residues. V lost 7 bases, J lost 1 base, and 7 bases stayed unmatched. The CDR3 is CSEKTSGLQETQYF. CDR3 coding DNA: TGCAGCGAAAAGACTAGCGGACTCCAAGAGACCCAGTACTTC.

The chain uses TRBV19 and TRBJ2-7; D remains unclear. Germline V gives CDR1 LNHDA, CDR2 SQIVND (reference sequence). This CDR3 contains 13 residues. V lost 5 bases and J 0 bases, leaving 8 bases between the germline ends. CDR3 nucleotide sequence: TGTGCCAGTAGTGGTCCGGGCTCCTACGAGCAGTACTTC. Translation gives CASSGPGSYEQYF. Complete variable domain (other parts from reference TRBV19 and TRBJ2-7): DGGITQSPKYLFRKEGQNVTLSCEQNLNHDAMYWYRQDPGQGLRLIYYSQIVNDFQKGDIAEGYSVSREKKESFPLTVTSAQKNPTAFYLCASSGPGSYEQYFGPGTRLTVT.

This clonotype turned up a few times. The chain carries TRBV7-2 and TRBJ2-7; D not resolved. The CDR3 runs to 12 residues. Germline V gene sequence: CDR1 SGHTA, CDR2 FQGNSA. The V end was cut by 5 bases, the J end by 3 bases, with 8 bases between. The CDR3 spells CASSPTLYEQYF. The CDR3 region has the DNA TGTGCCAGCAGCCCAACCCTCTACGAGCAGTACTTC.

The chain joins TRBV19 to TRBJ2-2; TRBD2 matches 15 bases. V was clipped by 1 base and J by 4 bases; unmatched bases: 7. Germline V gene lookup returns CDR1 LNHDA and CDR2 SQIVND (reference sequence). This CDR3 has 19 residues. CDR3 coding DNA: TGTGCCAGTAGTATAGGTCCGGGACTAGCGGGAGGAAGCACCGGGGAGCTGTTTTTT. This translates into CASSIGPGLAGGSTGELFF.

V is TRBV5-1 and J is TRBJ2-7; TRBD1 aligns across 12 bases. V shed 2 bases, J shed 3 bases, and the junction held 6 bases outside the gene matches. The germline V gene has CDR1 SGHRS and CDR2 YFSETQ. This CDR3 has 16 amino acids. Written as DNA, the CDR3 is TGCGCCAGCAGCTTCGACGGGACAGGGGGCATCTACGAGCAGTACTTC. It codes for CASSFDGTGGIYEQYF.

This clonotype occurred a few times. The chain carries TRBV5-4 and TRBJ1-2; D gene uncertain. This CDR3 contains 15 residues. Germline loops: CDR1 SGHNT, CDR2 YYREEE (reference sequence). V lost 4 bases to trimming and J lost 1 base, with 14 bases between them. The CDR3 sequence is CASSIPSGVNYGYTF. The CDR3 nucleotides are TGTGCCAGCAGCATCCCCAGCGGCGTTAACTATGGCTACACCTTC. The full variable domain, completed using reference TRBV5-4 and TRBJ1-2, is ETGVTQSPTHLIKTRGQQVTLRCSSQSGHNTVSWYQQALGQGPQFIFQYYREEENGRGNFPPRFSGLQFPNYSSELNVNALELDDSALYLCASSIPSGVNYGYTFGSGTRLTVV.

This rearrangement joins TRBV5-1 to TRBJ2-1, with TRBD2 identical over 8 bases. CDR1 is SGHRS, CDR2 YFSETQ, per germline. CDR3 length: 14 residues. The V gene end was trimmed by 0 bases and the J gene end by 12 bases; junction bases not matched to a gene: 8. As DNA, the CDR3 is TGCGCCAGCAGCTTGGACGGGAGGGCCTTGGTGCAGTTCTTC. It yields the protein CASSLDGRALVQFF.

This clonotype was seen repeatedly, ten times or more. V is TRBV7-2 and J is TRBJ1-1, with TRBD1 as a possible D gene (5 bases). The CDR3 is made up of 14 amino acids. CDR1 is SGHTA, CDR2 FQGNSA, per germline. V was clipped by 5 bases and J by 6 bases, with 16 bases between them. CDR3 nucleotide sequence: TGTGCCAGCAGCCTCGGGGGATTTAGCCCTGAAGCTTTCTTT. Its translation is CASSLGGFSPEAFF.

To note about this clonotype: Mismatch with germline at one junction end may stem from a read error. The V call is TRBV29-1, the J call TRBJ1-1; tentatively, D is TRBD1 (5 bases). Germline V lookup: CDR1 SQVTM, CDR2 ANQGSEA. The CDR3 has 10 amino acids. The CDR3 region has the DNA TGCAGCGTTGGGAATCAGGGTCTCCTCTTT. Encoded protein: CSVGNQGLLF.

The CDR3 bases are TGTGCCAGCGAGGGGTTGACCGTCGGGGAGCTGTTTTTT. This translates into CASEGLTVGELFF. V gene TRBV19 combines with J gene TRBJ2-2; D possibly uses TRBD1 or TRBD2 (5 bases each). The length of the CDR3 is 13 residues. Per germline, CDR1 LNHDA and CDR2 SQIVND (reference sequence). V was trimmed by 9 bases and J by 7 bases, leaving 15 bases between them. Using reference TRBV19 and TRBJ2-2 for the parts outside the CDR3, the full variable domain is DGGITQSPKYLFRKEGQNVTLSCEQNLNHDAMYWYRQDPGQGLRLIYYSQIVNDFQKGDIAEGYSVSREKKESFPLTVTSAQKNPTAFYLCASEGLTVGELFFGEGSRLTVL.

This clonotype was observed once. The chain uses TRBV10-1 and TRBJ2-7, with unresolved D. The CDR3 covers 11 residues. In germline, CDR1 is WNHNN, CDR2 SYGVQD (reference sequence). V shed 4 bases and J shed 3 bases, with 4 bases lying between them. The CDR3 region has the DNA TGCGCCAGCAGTGTAGGCTACGAGCAGTACTTC. Encoded protein: CASSVGYEQYF.

The CDR3 region is CASSLEDLPNYEQYF. DNA for the CDR3: TGCGCCAGCAGCTTGGAAGACCTCCCGAACTACGAGCAGTACTTC. V is TRBV5-1 and J is TRBJ2-7; unclear D gene. Germline V gene sequence: CDR1 SGHRS, CDR2 YFSETQ. This CDR3 contains 15 residues. V was pared by 0 bases and J by 3 bases, with 13 bases between. The full variable domain, its missing parts supplied by reference TRBV5-1 and TRBJ2-7, is KAGVTQTPRYLIKTRGQQVTLSCSPISGHRSVSWYQQTPGQGLQFLFEYFSETQRNKGNFPGRFSGRQFSNSRSEMNVSTLELGDSALYLCASSLEDLPNYEQYFGPGTRLTVT.

J is TRBJ1-5 and V is TRBV7-2; D call uncertain. V dropped 1 base and J dropped 7 bases, with 8 bases sitting between them. Germline CDR1 SGHTA, CDR2 FQGNSA. The CDR3 length is 13 residues. CDR3 bases: TGTGCCAGCAGCTTAGTCAATGGGCAGCCCCAGCATTTT. Translated, it gives CASSLVNGQPQHF. Full variable domain (rest looked up from reference TRBV7-2 and TRBJ1-5): GAGVSQSPSNKVTEKGKDVELRCDPISGHTALYWYRQSLGQGLEFLIYFQGNSAPDKSGLPSDRFSAERTGGSVSTLTIQRTQQEDSAVYLCASSLVNGQPQHFGDGTRLSIL.

There are a few counts of this clonotype. This chain connects TRBV3-1 to TRBJ2-7; TRBD2 agrees at 9 bases. Germline CDR1 is LGHDT and CDR2 is YNNKEL (reference sequence). Trimming at V came to 8 bases and at J to 4 bases, leaving 3 bases not matched to a gene. The CDR3 extends over 12 amino acids. As DNA, the CDR3 is TGTGCCAGCTCTAGCGGGGCGTACGAGCAGTACTTC. It translates to CASSSGAYEQYF.

The V and J genes are TRBV6-5 and TRBJ2-1, with D possibly being TRBD2 (6 bases). The CDR3 runs 14 residues. Trimming took 2 bases from V and 5 from J, leaving 10 bases between them. Per the germline V gene, CDR1 is MNHEY and CDR2 is SVGAGI. CDR3 DNA sequence: TGTGCCAGCAGTTACCCGGGACTTCACAATGAGCAGTTCTTC. Translation gives CASSYPGLHNEQFF.

This clonotype was seen only a few times. The rearrangement links TRBV29-1 to TRBJ1-2; D perhaps matches TRBD1 (5 bases). Germline values: CDR1 SQVTM, CDR2 ANQGSEA. The CDR3 contains 11 residues. V lost 5 bases and J lost 7, with 11 bases in between. In nucleotides, the CDR3 is TGCAGCGTTCAGACGGGGGTTGGCTACACCTTC. Translated, it gives CSVQTGVGYTF.

The V call is TRBV11-1, the J call TRBJ2-7, with TRBD2 identical over 9 bases. CDR3 length: 15 residues. J was trimmed by 5 bases and V by 2 bases; bases with no gene match: 7. Germline V lookup: CDR1 SGHAT, CDR2 FQDESV (reference sequence). The chain's CDR3 is CASSLLAGVVHEQYF. The CDR3 nucleotides are TGTGCCAGCAGCTTATTAGCGGGAGTTGTCCACGAGCAGTACTTC.